The rows below give T cell receptor beta chains drawn from one sample of a study of T cell repertoires in cytomegalovirus infection. A single record per CDR3 protein comes from TCRdb applying MiXCR to the reads. The table includes fewer than 900,000 distinct CDR3 sequences, almost 30% detected once. For these receptors, no antigen is known. This specimen was cultured CD8+ T cells from PBMCs, taken from culture after CMV antigen stimulation. These receptors were collected from a human donor in good health (CMV status not recorded). Some clones in this sample may be carry-over from other donors' samples. CDR3s include the opening cysteine and the closing phenylalanine or tryptophan. D genes are given only for firm matches. Clone size is not always given. Where it is, it says once, few, many or a class for expanded clones.

clone size: -; CDR3 length: 12; J gene: TRBJ2-1; D gene: TRBD2; V gene: TRBV7-6; CDR3 protein: CASSRGGAGQFF; CDR3 DNA: TGTGCCAGCAGCCGCGGGGGGGCCGGCCAGTTCTTC
clone size: -; CDR3 length: 15; J gene: TRBJ2-3; D gene: TRBD1; V gene: TRBV6-4; CDR3 protein: CASQRTGENSDTQYF; CDR3 DNA: TGTGCCAGCCAACGGACAGGGGAAAATTCAGATACGCAGTATTTT
clone size: few; CDR3 length: 14; J gene: TRBJ2-1; D gene: TRBD1; V gene: TRBV19; CDR3 protein: CASTMGQGDNEQFF; CDR3 DNA: TGTGCCAGTACCATGGGACAGGGGGATAATGAGCAGTTCTTC
clone size: few; CDR3 length: 15; J gene: TRBJ2-5; D gene: -; V gene: TRBV7-9; CDR3 protein: CASSLGWGPEETQYF; CDR3 DNA: TGTGCCAGCAGCTTAGGCTGGGGTCCAGAAGAGACCCAGTACTTC
clone size: -; CDR3 length: 13; J gene: TRBJ2-1; D gene: TRBD1; V gene: TRBV15; CDR3 protein: CATRRTGIDEQFF; CDR3 DNA: TGTGCCACCAGAAGGACAGGGATTGACGAGCAGTTCTTC
clone size: -; CDR3 length: 18; J gene: TRBJ2-7; D gene: TRBD1; V gene: TRBV20-1; CDR3 protein: CSARVSNRDSGSVYEQYF; CDR3 DNA: TGCAGTGCTAGAGTGAGCAATAGGGACAGTGGGTCGGTGTACGAGCAGTACTTC
clone size: many; CDR3 length: 13; J gene: TRBJ1-5; D gene: -; V gene: TRBV7-6; CDR3 protein: CASSFGTNQPQHF; CDR3 DNA: TGTGCCAGCAGCTTCGGGACTAATCAGCCCCAGCATTTT
clone size: -; CDR3 length: 14; J gene: TRBJ1-5; D gene: -; V gene: TRBV19; CDR3 protein: CASSHLGTAESQHF; CDR3 DNA: TGTGCCAGCTCACACTTGGGGACGGCCGAGTCCCAGCATTTT
clone size: many; CDR3 length: 16; J gene: TRBJ1-2; D gene: -; V gene: TRBV7-6; CDR3 protein: CASSFSRDVAHYGYTF; CDR3 DNA: TGTGCCAGCAGCTTTTCCCGGGACGTGGCACACTATGGCTACACCTTC
clone size: few; CDR3 length: 14; J gene: TRBJ1-1; D gene: TRBD1; V gene: TRBV5-6; CDR3 protein: CASSSITGDTEAFF; CDR3 DNA: TGTGCCAGCAGTTCAATCACAGGGGATACTGAAGCTTTCTTT
clone size: few; CDR3 length: 14; J gene: TRBJ2-3; D gene: TRBD1; V gene: TRBV6-5; CDR3 protein: CASTRTGRTDTQYF; CDR3 DNA: TGTGCCAGCACCCGGACAGGGCGCACAGATACGCAGTATTTT
clone size: -; CDR3 length: 13; J gene: TRBJ2-7; D gene: -; V gene: TRBV4-1; CDR3 protein: CASSQDPVGEQYF; CDR3 DNA: TGCGCCAGCAGCCAAGACCCCGTCGGCGAGCAGTACTTC